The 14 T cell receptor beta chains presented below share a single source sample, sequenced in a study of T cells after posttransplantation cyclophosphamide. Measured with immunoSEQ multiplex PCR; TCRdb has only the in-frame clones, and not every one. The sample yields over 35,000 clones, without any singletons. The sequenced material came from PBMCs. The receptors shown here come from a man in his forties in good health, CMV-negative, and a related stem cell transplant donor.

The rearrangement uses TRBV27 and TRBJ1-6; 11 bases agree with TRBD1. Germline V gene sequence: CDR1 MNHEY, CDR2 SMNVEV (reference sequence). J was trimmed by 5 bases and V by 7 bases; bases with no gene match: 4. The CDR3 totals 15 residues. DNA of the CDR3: TGTGCCAGCACCGGACAGGGGGCTAATAATTCACCCCTCCACTTT. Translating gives CASTGQGANNSPLHF.

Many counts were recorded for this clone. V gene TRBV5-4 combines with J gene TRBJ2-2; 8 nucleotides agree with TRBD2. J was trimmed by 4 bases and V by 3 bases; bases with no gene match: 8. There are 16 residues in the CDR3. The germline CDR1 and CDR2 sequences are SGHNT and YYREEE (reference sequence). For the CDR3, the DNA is TGTGCCAGCAGCTCCGCCGGGACTAGTGGCACCGGGGAGCTGTTTTTT. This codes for CASSSAGTSGTGELFF. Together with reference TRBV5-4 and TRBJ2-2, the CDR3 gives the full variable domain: ETGVTQSPTHLIKTRGQQVTLRCSSQSGHNTVSWYQQALGQGPQFIFQYYREEENGRGNFPPRFSGLQFPNYSSELNVNALELDDSALYLCASSSAGTSGTGELFFGEGSRLTVL.

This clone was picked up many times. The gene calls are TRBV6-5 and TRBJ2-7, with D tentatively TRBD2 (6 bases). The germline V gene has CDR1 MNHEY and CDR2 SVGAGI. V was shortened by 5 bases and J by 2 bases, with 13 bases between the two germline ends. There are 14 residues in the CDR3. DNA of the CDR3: TGTGCCAGCAGTACTCGGGGACTTGCCTACGAGCAGTACGTC. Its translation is CASSTRGLAYEQYV.

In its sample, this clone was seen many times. As DNA, the CDR3 is TGTGCCAGCAGTGAGGGGCCGCCCTATGGCTACACCTTC. It translates to CASSEGPPYGYTF. V gene TRBV6-1 combines with J gene TRBJ1-2, with D perhaps TRBD1 (5 bases). V lost 3 bases and J 4 bases, leaving 9 bases between the germline ends. CDR3 length: 13 amino acids. The germline CDR1 and CDR2 sequences are MNHNS and SASEGT.

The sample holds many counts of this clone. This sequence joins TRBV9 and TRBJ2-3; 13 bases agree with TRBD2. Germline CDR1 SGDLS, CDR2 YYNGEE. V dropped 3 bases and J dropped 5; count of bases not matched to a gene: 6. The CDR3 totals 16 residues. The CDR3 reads CASSAHTSGGGDTQYF. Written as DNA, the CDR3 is TGTGCCAGCAGCGCTCATACTAGCGGGGGGGGAGATACGCAGTATTTT.

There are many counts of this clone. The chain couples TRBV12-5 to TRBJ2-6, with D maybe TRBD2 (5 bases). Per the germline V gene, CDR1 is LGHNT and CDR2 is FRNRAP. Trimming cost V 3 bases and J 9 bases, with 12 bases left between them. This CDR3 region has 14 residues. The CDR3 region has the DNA TGTGCTAGTGGTTTATCTTTCCGGGACAACGTCCTGACTTTC. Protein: CASGLSFRDNVLTF.

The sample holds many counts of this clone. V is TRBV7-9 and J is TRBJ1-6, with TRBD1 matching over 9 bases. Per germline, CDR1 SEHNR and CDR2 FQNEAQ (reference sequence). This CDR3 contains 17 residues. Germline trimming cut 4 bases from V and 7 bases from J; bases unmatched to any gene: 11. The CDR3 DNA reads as TGTGCCAGCAGCTCCAGAGTACAGGGGGCGTTAAATTCACCCCTCCACTTT. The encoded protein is CASSSRVQGALNSPLHF.

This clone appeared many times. CDR3 coding DNA: TGTGCCAGCAGTCCGATGGGACAGGGGGGCTACGAGCAGTACTTC. Translated: CASSPMGQGGYEQYF. The chain uses TRBV27 and TRBJ2-7; 11 bases are shared with TRBD1. This CDR3 is 15 amino acids long. CDR1 and CDR2 from the germline V gene are MNHEY and SMNVEV (reference sequence). The ends lost 5 bases at V and 3 bases at J; junction bases unmatched: 6.

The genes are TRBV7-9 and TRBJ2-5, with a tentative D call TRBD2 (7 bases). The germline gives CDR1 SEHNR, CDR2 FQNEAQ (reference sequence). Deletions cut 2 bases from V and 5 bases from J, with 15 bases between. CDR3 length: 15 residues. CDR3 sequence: CASSLLWGGEETQYF. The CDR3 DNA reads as TGTGCCAGCAGCTTACTTTGGGGGGGCGAGGAGACCCAGTACTTC.

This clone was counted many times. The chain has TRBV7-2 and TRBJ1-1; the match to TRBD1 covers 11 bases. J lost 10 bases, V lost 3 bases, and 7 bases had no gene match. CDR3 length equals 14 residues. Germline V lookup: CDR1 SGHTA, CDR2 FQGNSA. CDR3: CASSFGQGATGAFF. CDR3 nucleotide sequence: TGTGCCAGCAGCTTCGGACAGGGGGCCACCGGAGCTTTCTTT. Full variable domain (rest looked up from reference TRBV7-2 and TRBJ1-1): GAGVSQSPSNKVTEKGKDVELRCDPISGHTALYWYRQSLGQGLEFLIYFQGNSAPDKSGLPSDRFSAERTGGSVSTLTIQRTQQEDSAVYLCASSFGQGATGAFFGQGTRLTVV.

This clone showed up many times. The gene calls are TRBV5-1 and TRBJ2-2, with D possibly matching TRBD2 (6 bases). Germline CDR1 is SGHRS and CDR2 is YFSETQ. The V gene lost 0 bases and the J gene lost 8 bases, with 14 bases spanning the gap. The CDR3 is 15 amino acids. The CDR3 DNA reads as TGCGCCAGCAGCTTGGCCGTCGGAGGGGAGGGGGAGCTGTTTTTT. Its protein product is CASSLAVGGEGELFF. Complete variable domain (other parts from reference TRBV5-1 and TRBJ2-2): KAGVTQTPRYLIKTRGQQVTLSCSPISGHRSVSWYQQTPGQGLQFLFEYFSETQRNKGNFPGRFSGRQFSNSRSEMNVSTLELGDSALYLCASSLAVGGEGELFFGEGSRLTVL.

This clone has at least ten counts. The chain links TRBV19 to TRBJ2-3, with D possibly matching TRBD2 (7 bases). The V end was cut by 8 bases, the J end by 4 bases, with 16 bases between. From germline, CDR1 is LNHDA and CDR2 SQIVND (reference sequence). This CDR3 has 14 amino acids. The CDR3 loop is CASEIGGVSDTQYF. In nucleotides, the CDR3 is TGTGCCAGTGAAATAGGGGGGGTCTCAGATACGCAGTATTTT.

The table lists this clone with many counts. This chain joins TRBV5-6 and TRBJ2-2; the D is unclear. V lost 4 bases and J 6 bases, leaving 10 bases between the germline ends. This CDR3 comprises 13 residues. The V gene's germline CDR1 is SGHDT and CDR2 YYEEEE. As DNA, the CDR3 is TGTGCCAGCAGCCGGCAGGTGGCCGGGGAGCTGTTTTTT. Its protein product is CASSRQVAGELFF. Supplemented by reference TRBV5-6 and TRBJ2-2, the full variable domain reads DAGVTQSPTHLIKTRGQQVTLRCSPKSGHDTVSWYQQALGQGPQFIFQYYEEEERQRGNFPDRFSGHQFPNYSSELNVNALLLGDSALYLCASSRQVAGELFFGEGSRLTVL.

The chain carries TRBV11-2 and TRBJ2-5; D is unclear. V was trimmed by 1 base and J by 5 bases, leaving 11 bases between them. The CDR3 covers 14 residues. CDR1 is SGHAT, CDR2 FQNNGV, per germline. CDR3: CASSLGFGSETQYF. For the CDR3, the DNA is TGTGCCAGCAGCTTAGGGTTCGGGTCCGAGACCCAGTACTTC. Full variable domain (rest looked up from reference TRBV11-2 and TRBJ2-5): EAGVAQSPRYKIIEKRQSVAFWCNPISGHATLYWYQQILGQGPKLLIQFQNNGVVDDSQLPKDRFSAERLKGVDSTLKIQPAKLEDSAVYLCASSLGFGSETQYFGPGTRLLVL.